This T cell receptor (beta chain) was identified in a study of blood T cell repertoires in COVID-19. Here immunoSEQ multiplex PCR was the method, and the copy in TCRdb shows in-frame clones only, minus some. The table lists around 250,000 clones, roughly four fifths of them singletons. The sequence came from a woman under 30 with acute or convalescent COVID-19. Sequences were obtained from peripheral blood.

In DNA, the CDR3 is TGTGCCAGCCGTCCGACAGGGGGGAACACTGAAGCTTTCTTT. Translation: CASRPTGGNTEAFF. The chain has TRBV7-2 and TRBJ1-1; 9 bases fit TRBD1. Germline CDR1 reads SGHTA; CDR2 reads FQGNSA. Trimming cost V 8 bases and J 1 base; bases outside gene matches: 5. The CDR3 length is 14 residues. The full variable domain, completed using reference TRBV7-2 and TRBJ1-1, is GAGVSQSPSNKVTEKGKDVELRCDPISGHTALYWYRQSLGQGLEFLIYFQGNSAPDKSGLPSDRFSAERTGGSVSTLTIQRTQQEDSAVYLCASRPTGGNTEAFFGQGTRLTVV.